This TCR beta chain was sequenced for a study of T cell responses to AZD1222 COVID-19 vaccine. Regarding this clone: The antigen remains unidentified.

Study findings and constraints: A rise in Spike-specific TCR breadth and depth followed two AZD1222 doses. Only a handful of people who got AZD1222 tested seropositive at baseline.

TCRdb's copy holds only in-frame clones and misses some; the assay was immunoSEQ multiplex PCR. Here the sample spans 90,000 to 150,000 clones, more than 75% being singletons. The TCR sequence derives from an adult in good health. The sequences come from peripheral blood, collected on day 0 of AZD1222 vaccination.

The CDR3 spells CASSQDRGSANEKLFF. CDR3 in DNA: TGTGCCAGCAGCCAGGATAGGGGTTCGGCTAATGAAAAACTGTTTTTT. The gene calls are TRBV4-2 and TRBJ1-4; maybe TRBD1 (5 bases). Germline CDR1 reads LGHNA; CDR2 reads YNFKEQ. V lost 3 bases to trimming and J lost 3 bases, with 14 bases between them. CDR3 length: 16 residues.